This T cell receptor beta chain appears in the sequencing data of a study of cytomegalovirus exposure and HLA in healthy donors. Whole-study findings and limits: Researchers left out some V segments, among them TRBV6-2 and TRBV6-3, as indistinguishable. Earlier analysis looked at TCR beta V segments, and most were productive about 90% or about 30% of the time.

PCR amplification relied on 60 Vbeta primers (plus 13 Jbeta primers). This table comes from immunoSEQ multiplex PCR, and its TCRdb copy is limited to in-frame clones, with some not included. The repertoire holds 100,000 to 150,000 clones, with around two thirds as singletons. A word on this clone: Its specificity is not known.

CDR3 size: 16 residues. After removal of 4 bases from V and 4 bases from J, the junction contained 6 bases not matched to a gene. Germline CDR1 SGDLS, CDR2 YYNGEE. Sequenced input: PBMCs. The chain combines TRBV9 with TRBJ2-3; 13 nucleotides match TRBD2. This clonotype originated in a human donor in good health. The CDR3 loop reads CASSTRTSGRADTQYF. CDR3 DNA: TGTGCCAGCAGCACCAGGACTAGCGGGAGAGCAGATACGCAGTATTTT.